A selection of T cell receptor beta chains follows, all from one sample in a study of T cell responses to AZD1222 COVID-19 vaccine. Produced via immunoSEQ multiplex PCR; TCRdb's table is partial and in-frame only. The sample has 120,000 or so clones, around 87% seen once. The sequenced sample was peripheral blood, obtained on day 0 of AZD1222 vaccination. These receptors originate from an adult in good health. CDR3s include the opening cysteine and the closing phenylalanine or tryptophan. The D gene is left open where the match is weak. Not all rows give a size; the values are once, few, many and, for expanded clones, a class.

j_call | v_call | d_call | clone_size | cdr3_aa | cdr3_nt
TRBJ2-5 | TRBV6-2/TRBV6-3 | NA | NA | CASSYSRGGTQYF | TGTGCCAGCAGTTACTCGAGAGGGGGGACCCAGTACTTC
TRBJ1-2 | TRBV23-1 | NA | once | CASSQSWGGHGYTF | TGCGCCAGCAGTCAATCGTGGGGGGGCCATGGCTACACCTTC
TRBJ1-2 | TRBV6-5 | TRBD1 | NA | CASRGTVNYGYTF | TGTGCCAGCAGGGGGACAGTTAACTATGGCTACACCTTC
TRBJ1-6 | TRBV5-6 | TRBD1 | NA | CASSLEGGGTTSPLHF | TGTGCCAGCAGCTTGGAGGGAGGGGGCACCACTTCACCCCTCCACTTT
TRBJ2-2 | TRBV5-5 | TRBD1 | few | CASSRQGVSEELFF | TGTGCCAGCAGCAGACAGGGGGTTAGCGAGGAGCTGTTTTTT
TRBJ1-5 | TRBV21-1 | NA | NA | CASSTGQKIRSNQPQHF | TGTGCCAGCAGCACTGGCCAGAAGATTAGGAGCAATCAGCCCCAGCATTTT
TRBJ1-1 | TRBV4-3 | NA | NA | CASSQEARGNTEAFF | TGCGCCAGCAGCCAAGAGGCCAGGGGGAACACTGAAGCTTTCTTT
TRBJ1-5 | TRBV7-3 | NA | NA | CASSSPRTSHCSSRSQPQHF | TGTGCCAGCAGCTCCCCACGGACAAGCCATTGCTCAAGTAGGTCTCAGCCCCAGCATTTT
TRBJ2-1 | TRBV29-1 | NA | NA | CSVEYNSYNEQFF | TGCAGCGTTGAATACAACTCCTACAATGAGCAGTTCTTC
TRBJ1-1 | TRBV19 | NA | NA | CASTTVDAGAMNTEAFF | TGTGCCAGTACCACCGTTGATGCAGGAGCCATGAACACTGAAGCTTTCTTT
TRBJ2-3 | TRBV29-1 | NA | NA | CSVGAGRTSTDTQYF | TGCAGCGTCGGTGCGGGGAGGACTAGCACAGATACGCAGTATTTT
TRBJ2-3 | TRBV9 | NA | once | CASSQLAASTDTQYF | TGTGCCAGCAGCCAGCTAGCCGCTAGCACAGATACGCAGTATTTT
TRBJ2-2 | TRBV4-2 | NA | once | CASSQAGTNTGELFF | TGTGCCAGCAGCCAAGCGGGGACGAACACCGGGGAGCTGTTTTTT
TRBJ2-1 | TRBV29-1 | TRBD1 | NA | CSVGARGQGSTNEQFF | TGCAGCGTTGGGGCAAGGGGACAGGGTTCCACCAATGAGCAGTTCTTC
TRBJ1-1 | TRBV25-1 | NA | NA | CASSEGLNTEAFF | TGTGCCAGCAGTGAAGGCCTGAACACTGAAGCTTTCTTT
TRBJ2-5 | TRBV9 | TRBD2 | NA | CASSGTSGAFQETQYF | TGTGCCAGCAGCGGTACTAGCGGGGCCTTCCAAGAGACCCAGTACTTC
TRBJ2-4 | TRBV27 | TRBD1 | NA | CASSSRQGAHKNIQYF | TGTGCCAGCAGTTCCCGACAGGGGGCTCACAAAAACATTCAGTACTTC
TRBJ2-1 | TRBV19 | NA | NA | CASSIDLSFHNEQFF | TGTGCCAGTAGTATAGATCTAAGTTTTCACAATGAGCAGTTCTTC
TRBJ1-6 | TRBV25-1 | NA | NA | CASSGTGVNSPLHF | TGTGCCAGCAGTGGTACGGGGGTTAATTCACCCCTCCACTTT
TRBJ1-5 | TRBV6-5 | NA | few | CASSYRVPNQPQHF | TGTGCCAGTTCCTACAGGGTACCGAATCAGCCCCAGCATTTT
TRBJ2-1 | TRBV6-4 | NA | NA | CASSDRDSNEQFF | TGTGCCAGCAGTGACCGCGACAGCAATGAGCAGTTCTTC
TRBJ1-4 | TRBV2 | TRBD1 | NA | CASSGLGTGGPTNEKLFF | TGTGCCAGCAGTGGCTTGGGGACAGGGGGCCCTACTAATGAAAAACTGTTTTTT
TRBJ2-1 | TRBV29-1 | NA | NA | CSVSGNYNEQFF | TGCAGCGTTTCGGGAAACTACAATGAGCAGTTCTTC
TRBJ1-1 | TRBV5-1 | NA | NA | CASSPLTNTEAFF | TGCGCCAGCAGCCCCTTAACGAACACTGAAGCTTTCTTT
TRBJ2-5 | TRBV30 | NA | NA | CAWSSPGFQTETQYF | TGTGCCTGGAGCTCTCCGGGATTTCAGACTGAGACCCAGTACTTC
TRBJ2-1 | TRBV12-3/TRBV12-4 | NA | few | CASSRDYNEQFF | TGTGCCAGCAGCCGAGACTACAATGAGCAGTTCTTC
TRBJ1-5 | TRBV4-1 | NA | NA | CASSQEPQISNQPQHF | TGCGCCAGCAGCCAAGAGCCACAGATCAGCAATCAGCCCCAGCATTTT
TRBJ1-5 | TRBV6-6 | TRBD1 | few | CASSPGTASYVSFSNQPQHF | TGTGCCAGCAGTCCCGGGACAGCAAGTTACGTCTCATTTAGCAATCAGCCCCAGCATTTT
TRBJ1-1 | TRBV18 | TRBD1 | NA | CASSDGQDTEAFF | TGTGCCAGCTCAGACGGACAGGACACTGAAGCTTTCTTT
TRBJ2-2 | TRBV11-3 | NA | NA | CASSLARSGTGAGELFF | TGTGCCAGCAGCTTAGCGCGCTCGGGAACCGGAGCCGGGGAGCTGTTTTTT
TRBJ1-2 | TRBV21-1 | NA | NA | CASSKVPGFYGYTF | TGTGCCAGCAGCAAAGTCCCCGGCTTCTATGGCTACACCTTC
TRBJ2-7 | TRBV28 | TRBD2 | once | CASSLTSANYEQYF | TGTGCCAGCAGTCTAACTAGCGCGAACTACGAGCAGTACTTC
TRBJ1-6 | TRBV9 | NA | once | CASSSSVDSPLHF | TGTGCCAGCAGCTCCAGTGTGGATTCACCCCTCCACTTT
TRBJ2-1 | TRBV4-3 | NA | NA | CASSQDDQGPYNEQFF | TGCGCCAGCAGCCAAGATGACCAAGGGCCCTACAATGAGCAGTTCTTC
TRBJ1-1 | TRBV27 | NA | NA | CASGPSLNTEAFF | TGTGCCAGCGGCCCTTCCTTGAACACTGAAGCTTTCTTT
TRBJ2-3 | TRBV27 | NA | NA | CASSLRLPEDTQYF | TGTGCCAGCAGTTTGCGGCTTCCCGAAGATACGCAGTATTTT
TRBJ2-7 | TRBV5-1 | TRBD1 | NA | CASSPRTGEDEQYF | TGCGCCAGCAGCCCCAGGACAGGGGAGGACGAGCAGTACTTC
TRBJ2-3 | TRBV5-4 | NA | NA | CASSLVGFEDTQYF | TGTGCCAGCAGCTTGGTTGGTTTCGAAGATACGCAGTATTTT